This T cell receptor beta chain was identified during a study of blood T cells in healthy people across ages (dated by TCRdb to about 2015). For the study in its entirety: In model experiments, roughly one uniquely barcoded TCR beta cDNA molecule per two T cells was captured by template switching. Using deep sequencing normalized with unique cDNA molecular identifiers, the study measured how TCR beta repertoire diversity changes with age. For two donors (one aged 18 to 30 and one aged 80 or older), the study analyzed two additional independent replicas of 1 million unique cDNA reads from the same blood draw. The donors were split into four age groups: young (average 16 years), middle-aged (around 37), aged (over 55) and long-lived (under 90). To avoid experimental bias, donors of different ages were spread randomly across the sequencing lanes. Findings and caveats that apply to the study as a whole: Compared with the aged group, more naive CD4+ T cells, fewer expanded clones and increased TCR diversity were shown by the long-lived group, suggesting age selection. Because donor CMV infection status was unknown, age-related changes in expanded clonotypes were potentially confounded. Observed TCR beta diversity per million T cells fell roughly linearly with age, and a significant reduction was already apparent by age about 38. Total diversity estimates from one million sequenced T cells were considered lower bounds and underestimates. The percentage of naive T cells measured by flow cytometry correlated strongly with observed TCR beta diversity. Because profiling used bulk unsorted PBMCs, naive and antigen-experienced compartments could not be compared conclusively.

Cut back by 5 bases and 0 bases, the V and J ends lie 14 bases apart. CDR3 length: 16 amino acids, cysteine to phenylalanine. Only the CDR3 DNA is retained, 48 bases long and in frame from the first base. Library method: 5' RACE. Sequenced on an Illumina HiSeq 2500. A second PCR of about 7 to 12 cycles was run with a J-beta primer mix and a sample-barcoded 5' primer. A unique molecular identifier was introduced onto each TCR beta cDNA molecule by a template-switch 5' adaptor carrying 12 random nucleotides. Each sample yielded at least 2.5 million CDR3-containing paired-end reads. First-strand cDNA was synthesized from all RNA with the Mint cDNA synthesis kit, primed by a TRBC-specific oligonucleotide. All cDNA was treated with uracil-DNA glycosylase and then went through a first 18-cycle PCR with the universal primers M1SS and BC2_uni_R. For the original study's pipeline: Normalization of each sample was performed by random selection of 1 million high-quality reads, each carrying a distinct molecular identifier. Reads with shared molecular identifiers were discarded instead of being binned into consensus sequences. MiTCR, set to a Q25 quality threshold and the strictest error-elimination algorithm, was used for CDR3 identification, clonotype clustering and error correction. A nonparametric unseen species model using Euler transformation provided a lower-bound estimate of total TCR beta diversity. TCRdb reran the public reads through fastp at Q25 and MiXCR, keeping productive beta chains. Rows are unified per CDR3 protein, each entry keeping the most common DNA and genes. The authors' filters were not applied to this entry. The sample has over 950,000 distinct CDR3 sequences on record, 45% to 60% of them singletons. 20% to 25% of the sample is held by the ten biggest clonotypes.

To note about this clonotype: What this receptor recognizes is not known. No quality values exist for individual bases; no much larger clone is one base distant.

Systemically healthy Caucasian individuals from Russia, around 39 in total and aged about 6 to 90 years, were included as donors. Each donor gave about 9.8 milliliters of peripheral blood, drawn into EDTA-treated Vacutainer tubes. Ficoll-Paque density-gradient centrifugation was used to isolate PBMCs, with at least 6.5 million per sample. Total RNA was extracted from PBMCs with Trizol reagent, with at least 5.5 micrograms obtained per sample. For every donor, flow cytometry on a PBMC aliquot measured the percentage of naive CD45RAhigh/CD27high T cells. This sequence uses TRBV12-3 or TRBV12-4 and TRBJ2-1, with a weak D call of TRBD1 (6 bases match). The receptor was derived from a woman aged 60-75 years in good health. The specimen was blood. The DNA sequence is given as TGTGCCAGCAGTGCACAGGGCCAGAGCTCCTACAATGAGCAGTTCTTC. Translated, it gives CASSAQGQSSYNEQFF.